One sample yielded the 15 T cell receptor beta chains listed below, sequenced in a study of immune cell composition in non-small cell lung cancer. Assay used: immunoSEQ multiplex PCR; TCRdb lists only in-frame clones, some missing. The sample lists 2,000 or so clones, roughly 80% occurring once. The material sequenced was lung tumor tissue. The receptors derive from a human donor with non-small cell lung cancer.

The V call is TRBV19, the J call TRBJ2-7; TRBD2 matches at 11 bases. This CDR3 region has 15 residues. J gave up 3 bases and V 5 bases, and 6 bases lay outside the gene matches. CDR1 is LNHDA, CDR2 SQIVND, per germline (reference sequence). DNA of the CDR3: TGTGCCAGTAGTCCCCGGACTAGCGGGTTCTACGAGCAGTACTTC. Amino acids: CASSPRTSGFYEQYF.

This chain uses TRBV7-9 with TRBJ2-3; the match to TRBD2 covers 8 bases. Trimming removed 6 bases from V and 5 bases from J; junction bases left unmatched: 10. From germline, CDR1 is SEHNR and CDR2 FQNEAQ (reference sequence). This CDR3 is built from 15 residues. The CDR3 here is CASRPPGLAGDTQYF. The CDR3 DNA sequence: TGTGCCAGCAGACCGCCGGGGCTAGCGGGAGATACGCAGTATTTT.

This chain joins TRBV9 and TRBJ1-1; TRBD1 aligns across 10 bases. The V gene's germline CDR1 is SGDLS and CDR2 YYNGEE. J was trimmed by 4 bases and V by 4 bases; bases with no gene match: 16. This CDR3 is built from 18 residues. CDR3 DNA: TGTGCCAGCAGCCCTCGAGATTCGGGACAGGGGAGATTCACTGAAGCTTTCTTT. It translates to CASSPRDSGQGRFTEAFF.

The V gene is TRBV6-1, the J gene TRBJ2-1; D is possibly TRBD1 (7 bases). Between the trimmed V and J ends, which lost 6 bases and 2 bases, there was a span of 14 bases. CDR3 length: 15 amino acids. CDR1 and CDR2 (germline): MNHNS, SASEGT. The CDR3: CASRRTGEAYNEQFF. The CDR3 nucleotides read TGTGCCAGCAGGAGAACAGGGGAGGCCTACAATGAGCAGTTCTTC.

The chain is built from TRBV18 and TRBJ2-7; the D gene is possibly TRBD1 (6 bases). The germline V and J ends were trimmed by 5 bases and 3 bases, with 8 bases remaining between them. This CDR3 comprises 12 residues. Germline V gene sequence: CDR1 KGHSH, CDR2 LQKENI. The CDR3 here is CASSGTSYEQYV. CDR3 bases: TGTGCCAGCTCAGGGACAAGCTACGAGCAGTACGTC.

This chain links TRBV29-1 with TRBJ2-2; 12 bases are a match to TRBD1. This CDR3 has 16 amino acids. Germline values: CDR1 SQVTM, CDR2 ANQGSEA. The trim removed 4 bases at V and 6 bases at J, leaving 9 bases unmatched. The chain's CDR3 is CSVGGVGTGGPGELFF. CDR3 sequence (DNA): TGCAGCGTTGGAGGGGTCGGGACAGGGGGCCCCGGGGAGCTGTTTTTT.

The genes are TRBV2 and TRBJ1-5; tentative D call: TRBD1 (5 bases). CDR1 SNHLY and CDR2 FYNNEI come from the germline V gene. This CDR3 contains 16 residues. Between the trimmed V and J ends, which lost 5 bases and 1 base, there was a span of 15 bases. The CDR3 loop is CASSSQGGRSNQPQHF. For the CDR3, the DNA is TGTGCCAGCAGTTCTCAGGGAGGGCGGAGCAATCAGCCCCAGCATTTT.

The chain carries TRBV6-5 and TRBJ1-2; D might be TRBD1 (6 bases). Trimming removed 2 bases from V and 8 bases from J, with 12 bases in between. Germline loops: CDR1 MNHEY, CDR2 SVGAGI. There are 13 residues in the CDR3. CDR3 coding DNA: TGTGCCAGCAGTTACATGGGGGCTGGAGGCTACACCTTC. It translates to CASSYMGAGGYTF.

The chain combines TRBV6-5 with TRBJ1-1; weak D call: TRBD1 (5 bases). Germline V CDR1 and CDR2: MNHEY, SVGAGI. Trimming took 3 bases from V and 7 from J, leaving 12 bases between them. The CDR3 runs to 13 residues. CDR3 sequence reads: CASSYARGVEAFF. For the CDR3, the DNA is TGTGCCAGCAGTTATGCCCGGGGGGTTGAAGCTTTCTTT.

The chain recombines TRBV2 with TRBJ1-4; a possible D gene is TRBD1 (6 bases). Trimming removed 7 bases at V and 10 bases at J, with 16 bases between. Germline loops: CDR1 SNHLY, CDR2 FYNNEI. This CDR3 has 13 residues. The CDR3, as DNA: TGTGCCAGCAAGGGTCAGGGGTCCGGAAAACTGTTTTTT. Protein product: CASKGQGSGKLFF.

This sequence joins TRBV5-6 and TRBJ2-2; TRBD2 is a possible D gene (5 bases). Trimming removed 1 base at V and 7 bases at J, with 14 bases between. Germline V gives CDR1 SGHDT, CDR2 YYEEEE. This CDR3 region has 15 residues. The CDR3 DNA sequence: TGTGCCAGCAGCTTGCCCCTAGCTTTGAGCGGGGAGCTGTTTTTT. Its translation: CASSLPLALSGELFF.

The J gene is TRBJ1-2, the V gene TRBV7-9, with a tentative D call TRBD1 (5 bases). CDR1 and CDR2 (germline): SEHNR, FQNEAQ (reference sequence). The ends were cut back, 5 bases at V and 7 bases at J, with 17 bases in the middle. The CDR3 runs 14 residues. As DNA, the CDR3 is TGTGCCAGCAGCCCCCACCCAGAAGGGGTTGGCTACACCTTC. It encodes CASSPHPEGVGYTF.

The rearrangement links TRBV5-1 to TRBJ2-7; 7 bases align to TRBD1. The CDR3 extends over 13 amino acids. Germline CDR1 and CDR2: SGHRS and YFSETQ. Trimming took 3 bases from V and 2 from J; bases not matched to a gene: 2. The CDR3 coding sequence is TGCGCCAGCAGCTATGGGACAGCCTACGAGCAGTACTTC. This sequence encodes CASSYGTAYEQYF. Based on the CDR3 plus reference TRBV5-1 and TRBJ2-7, the full variable domain is KAGVTQTPRYLIKTRGQQVTLSCSPISGHRSVSWYQQTPGQGLQFLFEYFSETQRNKGNFPGRFSGRQFSNSRSEMNVSTLELGDSALYLCASSYGTAYEQYFGPGTRLTVT.

This clone appeared a few times. The chain combines TRBV4-3 with TRBJ1-6; 7 bases align to TRBD1. Germline V gives CDR1 LGHNA, CDR2 YSLEER. This CDR3 has 16 residues. V trimming: 0 bases; J trimming: 9 bases; junction bases outside the gene matches: 8. CDR3 amino acids: CASSQDGTVRGSPLHF. CDR3 sequence (DNA): TGCGCCAGCAGCCAAGATGGGACAGTCAGGGGTTCACCCCTCCACTTT.

This clone has just one count. This rearrangement joins TRBV7-2 to TRBJ2-3, with 9 bases aligning to TRBD2. J lost 4 bases, V lost 6 bases, and 5 bases had no gene match. Germline V gene lookup returns CDR1 SGHTA and CDR2 FQGNSA. This CDR3 comprises 14 residues. CDR3 coding DNA: TGTGCCAGCAGGAGACTAGCGGTATCAGATACGCAGTATTTT. It yields the protein CASRRLAVSDTQYF.